This entry lists 16 T cell receptor beta chains sequenced from one sample in a study of blood T cell repertoires in COVID-19. Produced via immunoSEQ multiplex PCR; TCRdb's table is partial and in-frame only. Here the sample spans 75,000 to 90,000 clones, around 78% being singletons. The sample was peripheral blood. The receptor set was obtained from a human donor in a cohort sampled during active COVID-19.

The V and J genes are TRBV10-3 and TRBJ1-2; D might be TRBD1 (6 bases). V shed 0 bases and J shed 5 bases, with 16 bases lying between them. The CDR3 totals 16 residues. Germline-derived CDR1 and CDR2 are ENHRY and SYGVKD. The CDR3 nucleotides are TGTGCCATCAGTGAGTCGAACTCTGGCAGGGGTTATGGCTACACCTTC. It codes for CAISESNSGRGYGYTF.

V and J are TRBV11-1 and TRBJ2-7; 8 nucleotides agree with TRBD1. The CDR3 spans 15 residues. CDR1 is SGHAT and CDR2 is FQDESV in the germline V gene (reference sequence). Losses at the gene ends were 6 bases for V and 1 base for J; bases not matched to a gene: 8. This chain's CDR3 is CASSSDRAFSYEQYF. CDR3 coding DNA: TGTGCCAGCAGTTCGGACAGGGCCTTTTCCTACGAGCAGTACTTC.

The genes are TRBV2 and TRBJ2-3; TRBD2 is a possible D gene (7 bases). From germline, CDR1 is SNHLY and CDR2 FYNNEI. The CDR3 is made up of 14 amino acids. Trimming cost V 4 bases and J 7 bases, with 15 bases left between them. This CDR3 is CASSVRGAGNTQYF. The DNA of the CDR3 is TGTGCCAGCAGTGTACGGGGGGCGGGAAATACGCAGTATTTT.

This clone was recorded a few times. The chain combines TRBV7-3 with TRBJ1-2, with 7 bases lining up with TRBD1. Germline V gene sequence: CDR1 SGHTA, CDR2 FQGTGA. The CDR3 has 13 amino acids. V shed 2 bases, J shed 10 bases, and the junction held 7 bases outside the gene matches. The CDR3 DNA is TGTGCCAGCAGCTTACTCCCGACAGGGAACTACACCTTC. Amino acid sequence: CASSLLPTGNYTF.

This clone was counted once. This chain links TRBV6-5 with TRBJ2-7; 9 bases match TRBD1. The CDR3 is 14 amino acids. Germline CDR1 reads MNHEY; CDR2 reads SVGAGI. V was pared by 7 bases and J by 3 bases, with 7 bases of the junction left unmatched. DNA of the CDR3: TGTGCCAGCACCGACAGGGGGGTTAGCTACGAGCAGTACTTC. This codes for CASTDRGVSYEQYF.

This clone showed up just a few times. This chain connects TRBV6-5 to TRBJ2-7, with 9 bases matching TRBD1. The germline V gene encodes CDR1 MNHEY and CDR2 SVGAGI. This CDR3 has 14 amino acids. With V trimmed by 7 bases and J by 1 base, 5 bases remained unmatched. The CDR3 DNA reads TGTGCCAGCACAGAACAGGGGGCATCCTACGAGCAGTACTTC. Translating gives CASTEQGASYEQYF.

The chain has TRBV7-2 and TRBJ2-3, with D tentatively TRBD2 (6 bases). Germline V CDR1 and CDR2: SGHTA, FQGNSA. This CDR3 comprises 16 residues. Trimming left V 0 bases short and J 3 bases short, with 13 bases between. This CDR3 is CASSLALAGRTDTQYF. The CDR3 nucleotides read TGTGCCAGCAGCTTAGCGTTGGCAGGGAGGACAGATACGCAGTATTTT.

The chain recombines TRBV5-1 with TRBJ2-3; the match to TRBD2 covers 11 bases. V lost 5 bases, J lost 0 bases, and 2 bases stayed unmatched. The CDR3 contains 15 residues. Germline CDR1 is SGHRS and CDR2 is YFSETQ. The CDR3 DNA reads as TGCGCCAGCAGGACTAGCGGGGCTAGCACAGATACGCAGTATTTT. Translated: CASRTSGASTDTQYF.

V gene TRBV6-5 combines with J gene TRBJ2-1; 8 bases are a match to TRBD1. The CDR3 spans 13 residues. The trim removed 7 bases at V and 7 bases at J, leaving 6 bases unmatched. Per the germline V gene, CDR1 is MNHEY and CDR2 is SVGAGI. CDR3 bases: TGTGCCAGCAAACCAGGGGGCGGGAATGAGCAGTTCTTC. Protein: CASKPGGGNEQFF.

This chain connects TRBV10-3 to TRBJ2-3; D possibly corresponds to TRBD1 (6 bases). This CDR3 has 13 residues. CDR1 and CDR2 from the germline V gene are ENHRY and SYGVKD. Trimming took off 10 bases at V and 5 bases at J, with 16 bases between the two ends. CDR3 nucleotides: TGTGCCACCACAGGGCGAGGGGTAGATACGCAGTATTTT. Its protein product is CATTGRGVDTQYF.

V and J are TRBV27 and TRBJ2-7, with 9 bases identical to TRBD1. CDR1 and CDR2 (germline): MNHEY, SMNVEV (reference sequence). Germline trimming cut 6 bases from V and 1 base from J; bases unmatched to any gene: 13. There are 17 residues in the CDR3. CDR3 nucleotide sequence: TGTGCCAGCAGCCCTTCCCCCTTCGACAGGGGGTCCTACGAGCAGTACTTC. It is translated as CASSPSPFDRGSYEQYF.

This chain links TRBV11-2 with TRBJ2-2, with TRBD1 matching over 11 bases. The CDR3 runs to 16 residues. Germline V gene data show CDR1 as SGHAT and CDR2 as FQNNGV. V shed 5 bases and J 2 bases; nucleotides not matched to a gene: 4. CDR3 nucleotide sequence: TGTGCCAGCAGCGTAGGACAGGGGGCAAACACCGGGGAGCTGTTTTTT. Encoded protein: CASSVGQGANTGELFF.

This chain joins TRBV5-8 and TRBJ2-1, with 11 bases identical to TRBD2. Losses at the gene ends were 7 bases for V and 7 bases for J; bases not matched to a gene: 7. The CDR3 is 14 amino acids. Germline V lookup: CDR1 SGHTS, CDR2 YDEGEE. CDR3 residues: CASGPRLAGNEQFF. The CDR3 bases are TGTGCCAGCGGACCTCGACTAGCGGGAAATGAGCAGTTCTTC.

This rearrangement joins TRBV3-1 (or the pseudogene TRBV3-2) to TRBJ1-1; no reliable D call. Trimming removed 1 base from V and 1 base from J, with 13 bases in between. The CDR3 runs to 16 residues. Germline V lookup: CDR1 LGHDT, CDR2 YNNKEL (reference sequence). This CDR3 is CASSQAFSGRNTEAFF. The CDR3 region has the DNA TGTGCCAGCAGCCAAGCTTTCTCTGGGCGGAACACTGAAGCTTTCTTT.

This clone turned up a few times. The rearrangement links TRBV5-1 to TRBJ2-2, with D perhaps TRBD2 (5 bases). The V gene lost 4 bases and the J gene lost 4 bases, with 14 bases spanning the gap. The CDR3 is 15 amino acids. In germline, CDR1 is SGHRS, CDR2 YFSETQ. The CDR3 coding sequence is TGCGCCAGCAGCGGAAGGACTCTTTTCACCGGGGAGCTGTTTTTT. This encodes CASSGRTLFTGELFF.

This clone was picked up one time. In DNA, the CDR3 is TGCGCCAGCAGCTTGGCCAGGTCTAGCGAGGCCGGGGAGCTGTTTTTT. Amino acid sequence: CASSLARSSEAGELFF. V usage is TRBV5-1 and J usage is TRBJ2-2; D is perhaps TRBD2 (6 bases). CDR1 is SGHRS, CDR2 YFSETQ, per germline. Trimming stripped 0 bases from V and 6 bases from J, with 15 bases between. The CDR3 contains 16 residues.